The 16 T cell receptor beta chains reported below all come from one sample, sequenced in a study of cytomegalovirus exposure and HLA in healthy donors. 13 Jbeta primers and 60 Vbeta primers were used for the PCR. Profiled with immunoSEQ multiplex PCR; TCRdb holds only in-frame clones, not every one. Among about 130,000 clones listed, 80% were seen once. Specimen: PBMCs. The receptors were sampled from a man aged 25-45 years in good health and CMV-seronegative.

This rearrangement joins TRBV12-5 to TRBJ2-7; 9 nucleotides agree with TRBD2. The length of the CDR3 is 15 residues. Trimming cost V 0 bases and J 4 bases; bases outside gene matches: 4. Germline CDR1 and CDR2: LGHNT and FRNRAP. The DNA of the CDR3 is TGTGCTAGTGGTTTGGTATCTAGCGGGAATTACGAGCAGTACTTC. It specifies CASGLVSSGNYEQYF.

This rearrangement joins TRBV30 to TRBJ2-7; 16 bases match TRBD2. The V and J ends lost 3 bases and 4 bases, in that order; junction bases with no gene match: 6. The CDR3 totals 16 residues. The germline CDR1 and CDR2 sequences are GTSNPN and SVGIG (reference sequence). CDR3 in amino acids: CAWSPGLAGGRYEQYF. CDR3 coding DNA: TGTGCCTGGAGCCCGGGACTAGCGGGAGGGCGGTACGAGCAGTACTTC.

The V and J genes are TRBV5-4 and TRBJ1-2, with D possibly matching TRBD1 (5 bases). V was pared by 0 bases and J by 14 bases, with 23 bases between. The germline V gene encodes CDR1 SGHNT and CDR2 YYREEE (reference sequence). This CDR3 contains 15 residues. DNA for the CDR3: TGTGCCAGCAGCTTGGAATCTCCGGGGGAAGGGGCTAGGACCTTC. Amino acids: CASSLESPGEGARTF.

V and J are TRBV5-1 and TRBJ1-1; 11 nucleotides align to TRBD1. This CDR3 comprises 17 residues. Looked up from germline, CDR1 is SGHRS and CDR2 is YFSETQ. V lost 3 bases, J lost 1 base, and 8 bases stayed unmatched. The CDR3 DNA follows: TGCGCCAGCAGCTCATGGACAGGGGGCGCTTCGAACACTGAAGCTTTCTTT. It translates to CASSSWTGGASNTEAFF.

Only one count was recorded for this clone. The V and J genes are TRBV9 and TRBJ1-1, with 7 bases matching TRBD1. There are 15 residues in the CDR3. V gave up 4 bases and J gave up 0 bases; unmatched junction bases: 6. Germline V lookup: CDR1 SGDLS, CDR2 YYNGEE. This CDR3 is CASSQTGTVNTEAFF. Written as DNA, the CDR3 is TGTGCCAGCAGCCAAACTGGGACAGTGAACACTGAAGCTTTCTTT. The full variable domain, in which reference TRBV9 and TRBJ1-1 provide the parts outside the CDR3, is DSGVTQTPKHLITATGQRVTLRCSPRSGDLSVYWYQQSLDQGLQFLIQYYNGEERAKGNILERFSAQQFPDLHSELNLSSLELGDSALYFCASSQTGTVNTEAFFGQGTRLTVV.

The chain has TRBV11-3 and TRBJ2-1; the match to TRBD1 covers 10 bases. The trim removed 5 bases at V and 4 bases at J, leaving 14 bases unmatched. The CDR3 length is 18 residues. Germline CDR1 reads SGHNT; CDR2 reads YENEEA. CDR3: CASSNRDRGLADYNEQFF. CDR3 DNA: TGTGCCAGCAGCAACCGGGACAGGGGTCTAGCGGATTACAATGAGCAGTTCTTC.

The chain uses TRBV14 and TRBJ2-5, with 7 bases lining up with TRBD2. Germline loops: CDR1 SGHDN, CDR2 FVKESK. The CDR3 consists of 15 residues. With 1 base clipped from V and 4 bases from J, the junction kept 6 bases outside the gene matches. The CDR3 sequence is CASSQAGGRGETQYF. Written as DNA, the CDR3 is TGTGCCAGCAGCCAAGCGGGGGGAAGGGGAGAGACCCAGTACTTC. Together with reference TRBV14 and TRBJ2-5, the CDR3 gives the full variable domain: EAGVTQFPSHSVIEKGQTVTLRCDPISGHDNLYWYRRVMGKEIKFLLHFVKESKQDESGMPNNRFLAERTGGTYSTLKVQPAELEDSGVYFCASSQAGGRGETQYFGPGTRLLVL.

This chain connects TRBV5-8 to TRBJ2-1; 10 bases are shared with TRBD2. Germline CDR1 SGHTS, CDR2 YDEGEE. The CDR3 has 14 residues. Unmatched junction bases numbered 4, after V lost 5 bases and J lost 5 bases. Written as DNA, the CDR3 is TGTGCCAGCAGTGGGACTAGCGAAAACAATGAGCAGTTCTTC. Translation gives CASSGTSENNEQFF.

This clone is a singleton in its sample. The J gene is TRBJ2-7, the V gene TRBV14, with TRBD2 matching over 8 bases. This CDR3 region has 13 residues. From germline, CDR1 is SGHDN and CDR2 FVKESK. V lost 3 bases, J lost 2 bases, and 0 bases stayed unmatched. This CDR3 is CASSQGLAYEQYF. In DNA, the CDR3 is TGTGCCAGCAGCCAGGGACTAGCCTACGAGCAGTACTTC.

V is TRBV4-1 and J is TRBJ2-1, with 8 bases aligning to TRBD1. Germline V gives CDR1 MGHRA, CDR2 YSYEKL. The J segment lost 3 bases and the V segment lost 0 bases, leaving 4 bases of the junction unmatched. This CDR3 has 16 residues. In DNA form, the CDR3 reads TGCGCCAGCAGCCAAGAGACAGGGGACAGCTACAATGAGCAGTTCTTC. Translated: CASSQETGDSYNEQFF.

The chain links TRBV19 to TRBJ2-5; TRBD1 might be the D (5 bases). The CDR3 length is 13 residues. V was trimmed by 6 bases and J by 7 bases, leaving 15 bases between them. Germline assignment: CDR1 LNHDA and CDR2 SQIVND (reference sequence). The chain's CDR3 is CASSQGMDGTQYF. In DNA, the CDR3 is TGTGCCAGTAGCCAGGGTATGGACGGGACCCAGTACTTC.

CDR3 protein: CASSPRQGNQPQHF. In DNA, the CDR3 is TGTGCCAGCAGTCCCCGACAGGGGAATCAGCCCCAGCATTTT. V is TRBV6-5 and J is TRBJ1-5, with 8 bases aligning to TRBD1. Per the germline V gene, CDR1 is MNHEY and CDR2 is SVGAGI. The CDR3 contains 14 residues. Germline trimming cut 5 bases from V and 4 bases from J; bases unmatched to any gene: 4.

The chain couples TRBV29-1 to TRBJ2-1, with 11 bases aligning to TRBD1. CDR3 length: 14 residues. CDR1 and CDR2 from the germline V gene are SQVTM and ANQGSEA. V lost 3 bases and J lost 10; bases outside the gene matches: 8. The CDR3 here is CSVEEGQGGREQFF. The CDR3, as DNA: TGCAGCGTTGAGGAGGGACAGGGGGGGAGAGAGCAGTTCTTC.

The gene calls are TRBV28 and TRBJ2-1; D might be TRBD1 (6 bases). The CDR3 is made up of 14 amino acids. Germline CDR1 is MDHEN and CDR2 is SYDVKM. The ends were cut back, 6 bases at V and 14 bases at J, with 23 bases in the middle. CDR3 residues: CASSAGTQVPAEFF. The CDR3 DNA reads TGTGCCAGCAGCGCCGGGACACAAGTCCCCGCGGAGTTCTTC.

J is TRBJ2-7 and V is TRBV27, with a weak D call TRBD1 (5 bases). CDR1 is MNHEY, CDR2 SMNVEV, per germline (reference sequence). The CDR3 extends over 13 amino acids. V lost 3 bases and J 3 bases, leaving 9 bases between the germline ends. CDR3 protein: CASSFRGNYEQYF. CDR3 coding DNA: TGTGCCAGCAGTTTTAGGGGAAACTACGAGCAGTACTTC.

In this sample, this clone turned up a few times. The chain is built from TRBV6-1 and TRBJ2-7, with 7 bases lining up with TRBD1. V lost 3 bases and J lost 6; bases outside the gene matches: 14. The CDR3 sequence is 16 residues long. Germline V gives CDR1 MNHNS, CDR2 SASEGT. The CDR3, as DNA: TGTGCCAGCAGTGAGCTAGGGGGCCCAAGCTGGGGCGAGCAGTACTTC. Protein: CASSELGGPSWGEQYF.